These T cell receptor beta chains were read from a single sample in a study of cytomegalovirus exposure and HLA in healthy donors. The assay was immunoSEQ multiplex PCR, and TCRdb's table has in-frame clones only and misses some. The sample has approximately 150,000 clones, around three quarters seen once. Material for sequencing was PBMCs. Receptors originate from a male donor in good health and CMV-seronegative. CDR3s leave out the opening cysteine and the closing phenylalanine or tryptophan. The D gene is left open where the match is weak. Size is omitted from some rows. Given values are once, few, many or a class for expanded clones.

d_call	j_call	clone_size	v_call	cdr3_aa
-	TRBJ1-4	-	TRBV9	ASSVGPGKVREKLF
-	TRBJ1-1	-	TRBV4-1	ASSPLGGSTEAF
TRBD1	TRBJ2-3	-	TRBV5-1	ASSWGDRLTSTDTQY
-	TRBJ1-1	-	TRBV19	ASSIDTGAGTEAF
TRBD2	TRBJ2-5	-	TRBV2	ASSAGGGQETQY
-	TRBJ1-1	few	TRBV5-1	ASSFVATLGMNTEAF
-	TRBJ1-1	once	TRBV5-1	ASSLEADTEAF
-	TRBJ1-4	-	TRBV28	ASSSPSPNEKLF
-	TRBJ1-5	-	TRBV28	ASSSPEPQH
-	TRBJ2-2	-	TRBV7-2	ASRRLISGELF
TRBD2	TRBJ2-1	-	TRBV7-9	ASYAGTSNDEQF
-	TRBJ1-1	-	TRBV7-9	ASRQDRTNTEAF
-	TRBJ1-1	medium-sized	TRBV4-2	ASSQEAPNTEAF
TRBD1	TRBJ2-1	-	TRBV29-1	SSSRDSEDF
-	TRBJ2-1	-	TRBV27	ASSLGRGSGSYNEQF
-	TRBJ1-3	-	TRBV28	ASSLGNTIY
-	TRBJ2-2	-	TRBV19	ASSITGTNTGELF
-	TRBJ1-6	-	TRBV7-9	ASSLGGPFGSPLH
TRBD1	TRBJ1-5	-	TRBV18	ASSPPVQGGNQPQH
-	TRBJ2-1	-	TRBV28	ASSSLSTGSSYNEQF
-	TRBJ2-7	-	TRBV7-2	ASSGRGDEQY
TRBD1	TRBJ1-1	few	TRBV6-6	ASGQGMGSTEAF
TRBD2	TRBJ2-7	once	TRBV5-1	ASSLRTSGSTYEQY
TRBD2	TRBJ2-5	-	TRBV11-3	ASSSDPAGETQY
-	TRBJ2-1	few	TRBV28	ASSQDDLSYNEQF
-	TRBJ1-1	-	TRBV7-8	ASSTDSNTEAF
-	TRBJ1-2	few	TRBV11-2	ASRKAVTDLYGYT
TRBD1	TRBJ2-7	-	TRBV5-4	ASSSSGQGAYEQY
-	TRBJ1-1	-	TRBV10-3	AIRGRGGVLNTEAF
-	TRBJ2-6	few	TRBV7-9	ASSFGQWRVGANVLT
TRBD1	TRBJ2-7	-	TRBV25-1	ASNHRGSAEQY
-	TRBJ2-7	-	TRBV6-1	ASSRDSPEVYEQY
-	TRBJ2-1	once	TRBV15	ATSREPSRSYNEQF
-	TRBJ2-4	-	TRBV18	ASSPTQGGKNIQY
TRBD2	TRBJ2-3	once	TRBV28	ASSPAAAGGGDTQY
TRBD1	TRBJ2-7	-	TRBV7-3	ASSITGGSNEQY
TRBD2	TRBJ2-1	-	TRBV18	ASSPMDLGLAGGLNEQF
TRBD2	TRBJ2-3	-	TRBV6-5	ASSPAGATDTQY
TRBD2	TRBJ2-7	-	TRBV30	AWSVGGGAGEQY
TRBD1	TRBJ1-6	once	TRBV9	ASSLRSGTGENSPLH
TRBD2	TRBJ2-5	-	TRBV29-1	SAYRGDETQY
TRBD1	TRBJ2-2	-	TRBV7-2	ASSSKAGTVNTGELF
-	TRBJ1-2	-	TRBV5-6	ASSPPDRVYGYT
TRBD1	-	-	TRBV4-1	ASSQEMGQNYEQY
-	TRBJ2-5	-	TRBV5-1	ASSLEGSQETQY
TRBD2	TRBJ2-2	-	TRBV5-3	ARSSGTSIPLANTGELF
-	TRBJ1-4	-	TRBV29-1	SASGTLEEKLF
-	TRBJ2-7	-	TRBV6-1	ASSEGSYEQY
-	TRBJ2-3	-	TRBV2	ASSVRALTDTQY